The next 9 T cell receptor beta chains were all read from a single sample in a study of prognosis after radiotherapy for stage I lung cancer. Two-round multiplex PCR, the amplification method, yielded TCR beta CDR3 from genomic DNA. First-round PCR employed TRBV- and TRBJ-specific primers for each gene. TCRdb re-called the multiplex PCR reads through MiXCR, storing one row per CDR3 protein. The repertoire holds 25,000 to 30,000 distinct CDR3 sequences, roughly 30% seen once, with 9.5% to 13% in the top ten. Specimen: PBMCs, collected before or after stereotactic body radiation therapy (not recorded which). Receptor source: a donor at least 50 years old with non-small cell lung cancer.

This clonotype was seen a single time. This sequence joins TRBV2 and TRBJ2-3; 7 bases line up with TRBD1. The CDR3 has 14 residues. Trimming took 6 bases from V and 2 from J; bases not matched to a gene: 5. Germline V lookup: CDR1 SNHLY, CDR2 FYNNEI. CDR3 sequence (DNA): TGTGCCAGCAGCCCGGACAGGACCACAGATACGCAGTATTTT. Translated, it gives CASSPDRTTDTQYF.

The gene calls are TRBV6-9 and TRBJ1-2; the match to TRBD1 covers 8 bases. The V segment lost 3 bases and the J segment 4 bases; nucleotides outside the gene matches: 10. The CDR3 runs 16 residues. Germline CDR1 is MNHGY and CDR2 is SVAAGI. CDR3 nucleotides: TGTGCCAGCAGTTACATCCGGACAGGGAATTTCTATGGCTACACCTTC. As protein: CASSYIRTGNFYGYTF.

This clonotype has a count of ten or more. V gene TRBV10-2 combines with J gene TRBJ2-2; D is uncertain. CDR1 and CDR2 (germline): WSHSY, SAAADI. CDR3 length: 13 residues. Trimming took off 3 bases at V and 7 bases at J, with 9 bases between the two ends. The CDR3 protein is CASSESRRGELFF. For the CDR3, the DNA is TGCGCCAGCAGTGAATCTCGTCGCGGGGAGCTGTTTTTT.

As concerns this clonotype: With a far larger clone one base away, a read error is the likely cause. The CDR3 end shows no conserved phenylalanine or tryptophan, and so a read error is likely. The chain links TRBV6-2 or TRBV6-3 to TRBJ2-1; D not certain. Germline loops: CDR1 MNHEY, CDR2 SVGEGT. V lost 5 bases, J lost 3 bases, and 8 bases lay in between. The CDR3 is 13 amino acids. The CDR3 reads CASSQRSYNEQFL. Here the CDR3 DNA reads TGTGCCAGCAGTCAACGAAGCTACAATGAGCAGTTCCTC.

This clonotype was observed a few times. Possible read error: a much larger clone is one base away. This chain uses TRBV20-1 with TRBJ2-5; D is tentatively TRBD1 or TRBD2 (5 bases each). The CDR3 loop spans 12 amino acids. Deletions cut 2 bases from V and 7 bases from J, with 11 bases between. Germline loops: CDR1 DFQATT, CDR2 SNEGSKA (reference sequence). The CDR3 protein is CSARPGGGTQYF. The DNA of the CDR3 is TGCAGTGCTAGACCCGGTGGGGGGACCCAGTACTTC.

This clonotype was observed many times. The chain employs TRBV4-1 and TRBJ1-4, with 7 bases matching TRBD1. The CDR3 contains 15 residues. Trimming removed 3 bases from V and 5 bases from J; junction bases left unmatched: 6. Germline assignment: CDR1 MGHRA and CDR2 YSYEKL. CDR3 in DNA: TGCGCCAGCAGCCACACCGGGACAGAAAATGAAAAACTGTTTTTT. Protein: CASSHTGTENEKLFF.

Concerning this clonotype itself: A read error is likely here: a far larger clone is one base away. The V and J genes are TRBV7-9 and TRBJ1-5; no definite D call. The CDR3 length is 17 residues. Trimming removed 3 bases at V and 2 bases at J, with 17 bases between. Germline values: CDR1 SEHNR, CDR2 FQNEAQ (reference sequence). The CDR3 reads CASSLSHSRAGNQPQHF. The DNA for the CDR3 is TGTGCCAGCAGCTTGAGCCACTCAAGAGCGGGCAATCAGCCCCAGCATTTT.

This clonotype has ten or more counts. This rearrangement joins TRBV7-9 to TRBJ1-1; 7 bases map to TRBD1. CDR1 SEHNR and CDR2 FQNEAQ come from the germline V gene (reference sequence). This CDR3 is 13 amino acids long. Trimming cost V 5 bases and J 8 bases; bases outside gene matches: 8. Here the CDR3 reads CASSKRQGIEAFF. As DNA, the CDR3 is TGTGCCAGCAGCAAAAGACAGGGCATAGAAGCTTTCTTT.

A word on this clonotype: A much larger clone lies a single base off, so this may be a read error. The CDR3 protein is CAISSSSTTAFF. For the CDR3, the DNA is TGTGCCATCAGTTCCTCGTCTACGACAGCTTTCTTT. The rearrangement links TRBV6-9 to TRBJ1-1; D remains ambiguous. The CDR3 is made up of 12 amino acids. The germline V gene has CDR1 MNHGY and CDR2 SVAAGI.